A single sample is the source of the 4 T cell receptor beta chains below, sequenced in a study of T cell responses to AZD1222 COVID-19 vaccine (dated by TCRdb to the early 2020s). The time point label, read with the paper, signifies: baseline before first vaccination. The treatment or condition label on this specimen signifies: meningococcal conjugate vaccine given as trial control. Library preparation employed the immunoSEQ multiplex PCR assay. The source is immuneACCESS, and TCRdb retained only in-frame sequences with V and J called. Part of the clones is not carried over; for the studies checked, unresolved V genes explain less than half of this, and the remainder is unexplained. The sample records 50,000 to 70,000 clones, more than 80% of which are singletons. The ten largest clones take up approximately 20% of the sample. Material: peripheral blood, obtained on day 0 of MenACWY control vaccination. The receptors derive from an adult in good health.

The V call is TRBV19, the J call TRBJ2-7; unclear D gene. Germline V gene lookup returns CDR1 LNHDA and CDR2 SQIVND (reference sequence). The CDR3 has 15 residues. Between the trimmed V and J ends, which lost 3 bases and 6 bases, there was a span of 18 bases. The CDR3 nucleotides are TGTGCCAGTAGTATGAGCGTATCACTGAATAGCGAGCAGTACTTC. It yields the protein CASSMSVSLNSEQYF.

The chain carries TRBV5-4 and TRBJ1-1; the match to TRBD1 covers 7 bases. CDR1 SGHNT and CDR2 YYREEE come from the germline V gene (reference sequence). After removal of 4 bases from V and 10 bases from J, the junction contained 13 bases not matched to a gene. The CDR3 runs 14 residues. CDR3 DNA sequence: TGTGCCAGCAGCATTATAGGACAGCAGGGGGGAGCTTTCTTT. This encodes CASSIIGQQGGAFF.

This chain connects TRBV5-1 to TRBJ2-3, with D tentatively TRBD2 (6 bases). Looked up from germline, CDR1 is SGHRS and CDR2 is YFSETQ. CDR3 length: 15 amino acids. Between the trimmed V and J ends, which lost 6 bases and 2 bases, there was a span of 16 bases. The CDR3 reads CASTVTGRTTDTQYF. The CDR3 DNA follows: TGCGCCAGCACCGTTACGGGGAGGACCACAGATACGCAGTATTTT.

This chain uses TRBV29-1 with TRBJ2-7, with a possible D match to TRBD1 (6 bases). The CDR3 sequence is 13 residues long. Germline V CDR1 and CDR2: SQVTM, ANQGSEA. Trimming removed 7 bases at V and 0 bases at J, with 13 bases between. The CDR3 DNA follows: TGCAGCGCAAGGACAGAATTCTCCTACGAGCAGTACTTC. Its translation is CSARTEFSYEQYF.